The source of this T cell receptor beta chain is a study of post-analysis software for immune sequencing data. Study findings and constraints: Comparison with controls showed significantly lower normalized Chao1 diversity in multiple sclerosis patients. The five TRBV segments detected at higher frequency in patients than in controls included TRBV5-6, TRBV5-1 and TRBV20-1.

This CDR3 spans 15 amino acids. In germline, CDR1 is SGHAT, CDR2 FQNNGV. Included in the TCR beta cDNA libraries were unique molecular identifiers. TCRdb called the PCR reads again in MiXCR, with one record for every CDR3 protein. The sample has some 240,000 distinct CDR3 sequences, 36% seen once. About this clonotype: The antigen is undetermined. A clone one base away is much larger, so this may be a read error.

The chain recombines TRBV11-2 with TRBJ1-4, with unresolved D. Input material: blood. The receptor's source is a girl aged 10-17 years with multiple sclerosis. Written as DNA, the CDR3 is TGTGCCAGCAGCCCCGGCGGGCCCTCGAGAAAAAAACGGTTTTTT. It translates to CASSPGGPSRKKRFF.